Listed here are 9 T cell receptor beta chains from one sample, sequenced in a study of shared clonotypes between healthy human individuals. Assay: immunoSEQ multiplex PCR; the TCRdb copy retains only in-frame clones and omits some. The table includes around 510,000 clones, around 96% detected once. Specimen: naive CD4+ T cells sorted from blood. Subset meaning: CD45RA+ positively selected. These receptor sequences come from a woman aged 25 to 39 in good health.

The CDR3 region is CASSHKGQVSYEQYF. In nucleotides, the CDR3 is TGTGCCAGCAGCCACAAGGGACAGGTCTCCTACGAGCAGTACTTC. The V and J genes are TRBV6-6 and TRBJ2-7; 8 bases agree with TRBD1. The length of the CDR3 is 15 residues. Germline V gene data show CDR1 as MNHNY and CDR2 as SVGAGI (reference sequence). The ends lost 6 bases at V and 0 bases at J; junction bases unmatched: 7.

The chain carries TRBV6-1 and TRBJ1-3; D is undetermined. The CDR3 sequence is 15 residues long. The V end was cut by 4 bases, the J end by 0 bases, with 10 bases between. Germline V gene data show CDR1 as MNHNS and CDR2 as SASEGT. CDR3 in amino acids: CASSAEISSGNTIYF. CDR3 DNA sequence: TGTGCCAGCAGTGCCGAGATCAGCTCTGGAAACACCATATATTTT.

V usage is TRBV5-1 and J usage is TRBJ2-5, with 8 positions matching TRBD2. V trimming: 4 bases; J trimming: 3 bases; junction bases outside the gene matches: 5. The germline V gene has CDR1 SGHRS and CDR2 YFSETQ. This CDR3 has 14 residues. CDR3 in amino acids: CASSRQLAEETQYF. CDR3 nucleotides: TGCGCCAGCAGCCGACAACTAGCGGAAGAGACCCAGTACTTC.

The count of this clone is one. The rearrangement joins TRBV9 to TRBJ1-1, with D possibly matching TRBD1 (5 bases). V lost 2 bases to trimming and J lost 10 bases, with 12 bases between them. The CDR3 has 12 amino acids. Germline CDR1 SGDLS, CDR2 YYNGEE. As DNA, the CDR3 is TGTGCCAGCAGCGTTGGAGGGGAGCGAGCTTTCTTT. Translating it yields CASSVGGERAFF.

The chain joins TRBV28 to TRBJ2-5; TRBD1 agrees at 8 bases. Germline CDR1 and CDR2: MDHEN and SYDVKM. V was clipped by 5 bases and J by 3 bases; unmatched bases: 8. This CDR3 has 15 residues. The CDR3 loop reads CASSRTGNTEETQYF. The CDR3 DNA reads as TGTGCCAGCAGTCGGACAGGGAATACTGAAGAGACCCAGTACTTC.

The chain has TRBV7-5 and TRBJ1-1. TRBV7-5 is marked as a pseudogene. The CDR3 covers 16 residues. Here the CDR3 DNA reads TGTGTCAGAAGCGCCCGGGGGAGGGGAGTTTGGACTGAAGCTTTCTTT. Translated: CVRSARGRGVWTEAFF.

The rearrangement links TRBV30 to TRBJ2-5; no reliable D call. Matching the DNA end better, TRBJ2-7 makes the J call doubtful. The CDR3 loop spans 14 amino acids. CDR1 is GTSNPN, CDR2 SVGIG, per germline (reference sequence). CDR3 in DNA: TGTGCCTGGAGAGAGACATCCTCCTCCTACGAGCAGTACTTC. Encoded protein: CAWRETSSSYEQYF.

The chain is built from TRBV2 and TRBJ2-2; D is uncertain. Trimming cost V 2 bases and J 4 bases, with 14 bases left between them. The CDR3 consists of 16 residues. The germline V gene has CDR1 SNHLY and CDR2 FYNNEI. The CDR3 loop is CASSERAALSTGELFF. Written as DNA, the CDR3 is TGTGCCAGCAGTGAAAGGGCAGCCCTGAGCACCGGGGAGCTGTTTTTT.

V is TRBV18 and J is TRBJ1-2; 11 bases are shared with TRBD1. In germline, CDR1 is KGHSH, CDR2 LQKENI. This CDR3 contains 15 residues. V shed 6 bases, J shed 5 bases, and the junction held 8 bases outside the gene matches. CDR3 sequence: CASSEGQGAGYGYTF. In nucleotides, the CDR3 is TGTGCCAGCTCGGAAGGACAGGGGGCAGGGTATGGCTACACCTTC.